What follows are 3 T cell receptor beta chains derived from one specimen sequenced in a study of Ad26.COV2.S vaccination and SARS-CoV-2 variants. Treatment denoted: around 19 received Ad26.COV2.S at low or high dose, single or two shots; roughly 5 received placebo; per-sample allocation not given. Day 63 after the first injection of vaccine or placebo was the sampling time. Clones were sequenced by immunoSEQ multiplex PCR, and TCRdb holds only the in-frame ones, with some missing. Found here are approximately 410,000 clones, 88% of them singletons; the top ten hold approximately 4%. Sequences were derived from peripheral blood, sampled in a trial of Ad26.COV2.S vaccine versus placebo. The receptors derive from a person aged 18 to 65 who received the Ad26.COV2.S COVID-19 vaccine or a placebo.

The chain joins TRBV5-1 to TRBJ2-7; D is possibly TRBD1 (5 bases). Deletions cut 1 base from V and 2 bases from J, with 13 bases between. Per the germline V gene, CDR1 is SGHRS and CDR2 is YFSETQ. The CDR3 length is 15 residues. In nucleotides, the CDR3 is TGCGCCAGCAGCTTGACTTCGGACAATCCCTACGAGCAGTACTTC. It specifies CASSLTSDNPYEQYF.

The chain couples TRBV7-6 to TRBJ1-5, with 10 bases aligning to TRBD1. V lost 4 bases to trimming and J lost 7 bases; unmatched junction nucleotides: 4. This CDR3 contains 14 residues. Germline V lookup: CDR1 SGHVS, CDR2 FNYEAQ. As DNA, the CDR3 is TGTGCCAGCAGCTCGACAGGGGGCCGGCAGCCCCAGCATTTT. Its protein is CASSSTGGRQPQHF.

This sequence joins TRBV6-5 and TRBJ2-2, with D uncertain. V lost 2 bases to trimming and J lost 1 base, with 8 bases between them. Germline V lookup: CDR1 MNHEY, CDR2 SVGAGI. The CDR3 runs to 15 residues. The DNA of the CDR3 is TGTGCCAGCAGTTACGTGGCAGGGAACACCGGGGAGCTGTTTTTT. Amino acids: CASSYVAGNTGELFF.